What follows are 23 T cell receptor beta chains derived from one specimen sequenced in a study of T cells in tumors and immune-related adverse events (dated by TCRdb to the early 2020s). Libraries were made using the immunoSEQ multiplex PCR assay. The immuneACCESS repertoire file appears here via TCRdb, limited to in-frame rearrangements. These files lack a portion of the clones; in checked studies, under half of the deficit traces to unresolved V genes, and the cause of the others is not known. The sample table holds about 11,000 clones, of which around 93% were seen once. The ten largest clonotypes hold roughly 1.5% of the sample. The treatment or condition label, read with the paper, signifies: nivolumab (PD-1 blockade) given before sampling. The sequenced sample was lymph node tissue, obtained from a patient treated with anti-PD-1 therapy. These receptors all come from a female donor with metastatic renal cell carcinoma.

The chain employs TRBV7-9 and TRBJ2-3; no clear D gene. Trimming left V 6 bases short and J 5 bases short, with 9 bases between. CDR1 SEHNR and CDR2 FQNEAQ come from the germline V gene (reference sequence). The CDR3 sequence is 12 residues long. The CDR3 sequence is CASSFEGDTQYF. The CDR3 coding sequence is TGTGCCAGCAGTTTTGAAGGAGATACGCAGTATTTT.

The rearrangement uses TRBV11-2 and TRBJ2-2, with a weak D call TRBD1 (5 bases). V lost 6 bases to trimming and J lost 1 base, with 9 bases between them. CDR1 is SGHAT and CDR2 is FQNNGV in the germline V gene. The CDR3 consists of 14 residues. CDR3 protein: CASRPGQNTGELFF. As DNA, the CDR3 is TGTGCCAGCAGACCAGGACAGAACACCGGGGAGCTGTTTTTT.

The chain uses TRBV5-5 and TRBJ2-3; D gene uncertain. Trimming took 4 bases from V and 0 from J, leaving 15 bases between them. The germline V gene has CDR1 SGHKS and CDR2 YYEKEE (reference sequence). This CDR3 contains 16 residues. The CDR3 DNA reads TGTGCCAGCAGCCCTGTAGGCACCAGTAGCACAGATACGCAGTATTTT. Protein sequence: CASSPVGTSSTDTQYF.

The CDR3 region has the DNA TGTGCCTGGAACCCCGACGGAGCTTTCTTT. This sequence encodes CAWNPDGAFF. This sequence joins TRBV30 and TRBJ1-1; D uncertain. Per germline, CDR1 GTSNPN and CDR2 SVGIG (reference sequence). Trimming removed 4 bases at V and 10 bases at J, with 10 bases between. The CDR3 sequence is 10 residues long.

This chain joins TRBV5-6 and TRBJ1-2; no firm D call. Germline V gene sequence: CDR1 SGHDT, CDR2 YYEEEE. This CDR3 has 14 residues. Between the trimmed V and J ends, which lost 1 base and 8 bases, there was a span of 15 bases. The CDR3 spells CASSLPGPLFGYTF. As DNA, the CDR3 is TGTGCCAGCAGCTTGCCAGGCCCCCTTTTCGGCTACACCTTC.

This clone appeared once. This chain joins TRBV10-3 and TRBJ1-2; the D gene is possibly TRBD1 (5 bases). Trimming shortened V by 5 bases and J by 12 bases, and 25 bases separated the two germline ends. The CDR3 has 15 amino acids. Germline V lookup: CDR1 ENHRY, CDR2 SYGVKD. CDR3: CAISLDYRTTAFHTF. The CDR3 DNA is TGTGCCATCAGTCTCGATTACAGGACGACAGCTTTTCACACCTTC.

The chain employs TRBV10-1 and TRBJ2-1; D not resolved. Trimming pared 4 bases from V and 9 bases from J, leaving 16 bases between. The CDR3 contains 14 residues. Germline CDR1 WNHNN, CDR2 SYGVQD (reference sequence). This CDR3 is CASSVHNPPPEQFF. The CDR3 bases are TGCGCCAGCAGTGTCCACAATCCCCCCCCTGAGCAGTTCTTC.

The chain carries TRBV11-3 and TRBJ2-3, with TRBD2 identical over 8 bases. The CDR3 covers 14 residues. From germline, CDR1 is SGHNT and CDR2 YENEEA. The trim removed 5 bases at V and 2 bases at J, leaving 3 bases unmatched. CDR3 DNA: TGTGCCAGCAGCCGGGGGGGAAACACAGATACGCAGTATTTT. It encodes CASSRGGNTDTQYF.

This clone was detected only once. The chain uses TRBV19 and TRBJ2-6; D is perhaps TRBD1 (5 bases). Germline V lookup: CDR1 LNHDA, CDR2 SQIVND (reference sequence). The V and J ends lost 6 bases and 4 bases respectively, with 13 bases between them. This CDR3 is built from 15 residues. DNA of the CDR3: TGTGCCAGTAGGAGTGGGGCTTCCGGGGCCAACGTCCTGACTTTC. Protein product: CASRSGASGANVLTF.

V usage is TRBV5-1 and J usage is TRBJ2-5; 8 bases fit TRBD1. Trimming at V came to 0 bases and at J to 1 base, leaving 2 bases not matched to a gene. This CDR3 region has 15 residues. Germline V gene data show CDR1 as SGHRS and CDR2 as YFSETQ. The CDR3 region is CASSLGGQAQETQYF. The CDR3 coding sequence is TGCGCCAGCAGCTTGGGGGGACAGGCCCAAGAGACCCAGTACTTC.

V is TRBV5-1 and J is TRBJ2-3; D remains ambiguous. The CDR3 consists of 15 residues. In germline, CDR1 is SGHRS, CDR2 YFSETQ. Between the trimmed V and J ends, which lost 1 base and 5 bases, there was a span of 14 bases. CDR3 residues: CASSLFTGSGDTQYF. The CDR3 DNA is TGCGCCAGCAGCTTGTTTACGGGCTCCGGAGATACGCAGTATTTT.

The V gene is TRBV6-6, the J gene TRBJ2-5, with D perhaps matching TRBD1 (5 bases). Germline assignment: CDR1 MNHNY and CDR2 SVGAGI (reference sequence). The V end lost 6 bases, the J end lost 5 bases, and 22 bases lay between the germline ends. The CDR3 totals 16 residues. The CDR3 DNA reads TGTGCCAGCAGAAAATCTATTTTCAGGGTGGAGGAGACCCAGTACTTC. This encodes CASRKSIFRVEETQYF.

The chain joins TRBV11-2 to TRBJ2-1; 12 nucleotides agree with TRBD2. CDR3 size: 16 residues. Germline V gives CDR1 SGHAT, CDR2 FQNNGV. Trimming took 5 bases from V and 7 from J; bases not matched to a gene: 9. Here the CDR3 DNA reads TGTGCCAGCAGCGCCCCTAGCGGGGGGGGAATTAATGAGCAGTTCTTC. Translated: CASSAPSGGGINEQFF.

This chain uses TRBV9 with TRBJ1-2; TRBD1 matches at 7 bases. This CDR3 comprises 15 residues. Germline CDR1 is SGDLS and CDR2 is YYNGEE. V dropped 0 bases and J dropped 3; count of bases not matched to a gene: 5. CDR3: CASSVGTGQDYGYTF. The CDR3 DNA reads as TGTGCCAGCAGCGTAGGGACAGGTCAGGACTATGGCTACACCTTC.

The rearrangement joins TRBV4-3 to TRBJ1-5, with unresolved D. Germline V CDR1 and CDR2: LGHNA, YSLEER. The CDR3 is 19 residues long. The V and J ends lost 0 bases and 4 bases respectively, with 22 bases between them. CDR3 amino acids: CASSQDDWEVWRRNQPQHF. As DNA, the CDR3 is TGCGCCAGCAGCCAAGATGATTGGGAAGTGTGGCGGCGAAATCAGCCCCAGCATTTT.

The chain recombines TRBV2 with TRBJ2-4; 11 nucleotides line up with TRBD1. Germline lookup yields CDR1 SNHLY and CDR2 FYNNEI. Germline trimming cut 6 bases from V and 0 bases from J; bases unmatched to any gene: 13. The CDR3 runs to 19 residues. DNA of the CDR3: TGTGCCAGCAGCGGACCTCGGGACAGGGGGGGTATAGCCAAAAACATTCAGTACTTC. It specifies CASSGPRDRGGIAKNIQYF.

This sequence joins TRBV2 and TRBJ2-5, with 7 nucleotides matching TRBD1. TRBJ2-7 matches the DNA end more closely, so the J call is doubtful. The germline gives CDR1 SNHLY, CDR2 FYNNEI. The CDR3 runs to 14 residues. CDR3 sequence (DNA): TGTGCCAGCAAAAGAGGGCAGGGGGATCCCGAGCAGTACTTC. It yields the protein CASKRGQGDPEQYF.

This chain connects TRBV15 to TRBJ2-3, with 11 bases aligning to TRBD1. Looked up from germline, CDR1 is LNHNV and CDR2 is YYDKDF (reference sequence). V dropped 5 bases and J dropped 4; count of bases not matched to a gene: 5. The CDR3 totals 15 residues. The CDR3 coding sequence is TGTGCCACCAGCGGACAGGGGGCGCGGGCAGATACGCAGTATTTT. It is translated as CATSGQGARADTQYF.

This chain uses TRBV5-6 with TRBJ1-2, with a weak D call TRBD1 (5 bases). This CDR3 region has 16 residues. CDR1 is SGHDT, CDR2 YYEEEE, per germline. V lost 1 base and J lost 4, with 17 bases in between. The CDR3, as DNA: TGTGCCAGCAGCTTGTCAGGGTCTGGGGACCTCTATGGCTACACCTTC. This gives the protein CASSLSGSGDLYGYTF. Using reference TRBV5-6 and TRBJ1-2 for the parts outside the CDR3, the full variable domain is DAGVTQSPTHLIKTRGQQVTLRCSPKSGHDTVSWYQQALGQGPQFIFQYYEEEERQRGNFPDRFSGHQFPNYSSELNVNALLLGDSALYLCASSLSGSGDLYGYTFGSGTRLTVV.

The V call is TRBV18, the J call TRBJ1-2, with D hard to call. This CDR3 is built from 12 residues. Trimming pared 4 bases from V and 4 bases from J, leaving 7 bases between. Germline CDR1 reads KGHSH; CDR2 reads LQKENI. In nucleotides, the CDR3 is TGTGCCAGCTCACAGCGGGCCTATGGCTACACCTTC. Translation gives CASSQRAYGYTF.

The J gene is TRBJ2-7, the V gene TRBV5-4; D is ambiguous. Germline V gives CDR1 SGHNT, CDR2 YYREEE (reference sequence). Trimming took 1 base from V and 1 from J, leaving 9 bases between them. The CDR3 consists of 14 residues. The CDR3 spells CASSLQRESYEQYF. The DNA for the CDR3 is TGTGCCAGCAGCTTGCAGCGAGAATCCTACGAGCAGTACTTC.

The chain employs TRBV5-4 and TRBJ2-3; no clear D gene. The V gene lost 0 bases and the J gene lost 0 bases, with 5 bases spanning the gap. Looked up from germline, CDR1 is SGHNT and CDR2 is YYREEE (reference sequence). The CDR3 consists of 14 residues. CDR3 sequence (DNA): TGTGCCAGCAGCTTGGGCCAGAGCACAGATACGCAGTATTTT. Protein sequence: CASSLGQSTDTQYF.

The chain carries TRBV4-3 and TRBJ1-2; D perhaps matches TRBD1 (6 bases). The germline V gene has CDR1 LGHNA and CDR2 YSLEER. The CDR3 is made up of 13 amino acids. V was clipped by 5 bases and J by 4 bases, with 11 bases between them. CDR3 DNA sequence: TGCGCCAGCAGCAAGACAGGTTCCTATGGCTACACCTTC. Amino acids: CASSKTGSYGYTF.